Below are 24 T cell receptor beta chains sequenced from a single sample in a study of CD8+CD57+ T cells in acquired aplastic anemia. The template for TCR beta VDJ and CDR3 sequence profiling was genomic DNA. TCRdb re-called the reads with MiXCR, one entry per CDR3 protein. The table includes 150,000 or so distinct CDR3 sequences, 47% detected once. The patients chosen for sequencing had shown expansion of CD8+CD57+ cells (detected by flow cytometry). Sequencing was done on a sample of sorted CD4+, CD8+, or CD8+CD57+ T cells (not recorded which) from PBMCs. Every receptor here comes from a human donor with aplastic anemia.

In regard to this clonotype: A much bigger clone sits one base away, suggesting this may be a read error. Here the CDR3 omits its conserved ending phenylalanine or tryptophan, so a read error is the likely source. This chain connects TRBV4-2 to TRBJ2-7; TRBD1 aligns across 12 bases. CDR1 is LGHNA, CDR2 YNFKEQ, per germline. V lost 0 bases to trimming and J lost 5 bases; unmatched junction nucleotides: 2. The CDR3 sequence is 15 residues long. Written as DNA, the CDR3 is TGTGCCAGCAGCCAAGAGGGGGACAGGGGGCACGAGCAGTACTCC. Protein product: CASSQEGDRGHEQYS.

This clonotype was observed a single time. The chain joins TRBV20-1 to TRBJ2-7; TRBD1 matches 7 bases. CDR1 and CDR2 (germline): DFQATT, SNEGSKA (reference sequence). CDR3 size: 15 residues. V trimming: 0 bases; J trimming: 1 base; junction bases outside the gene matches: 6. CDR3 DNA: TGCAGTGCTAGAGACGACAGGGAAGAGTCCTACGAGCAGTACTTC. Encoded protein: CSARDDREESYEQYF.

At least ten counts were recorded for this clonotype. V gene TRBV12-3 or TRBV12-4 combines with J gene TRBJ2-7, with 7 bases that match TRBD2. The CDR3 covers 12 residues. Unmatched junction bases numbered 7, after V lost 4 bases and J lost 10 bases. The CDR3 protein is CASSWDQGLQYF. CDR3 bases: TGTGCCAGCAGTTGGGATCAGGGACTACAGTACTTC.

As concerns this clonotype: At one end the junction does not follow the germline gene, possibly because of a read error. The chain carries TRBV10-3 and TRBJ2-7; 10 bases line up with TRBD1. The germline gives CDR1 ENHRY, CDR2 SYGVKD. The CDR3 is 14 amino acids. The CDR3 sequence is CASSSTGGTYEQYF. CDR3 nucleotides: TGTGCCAGCAGTTCGACAGGGGGCACCTACGAGCAGTACTTC.

The gene calls are TRBV7-6 and TRBJ2-2; TRBD2 aligns across 14 bases. V lost 4 bases to trimming and J lost 7 bases; unmatched junction nucleotides: 8. The germline gives CDR1 SGHVS, CDR2 FNYEAQ. The CDR3 contains 17 residues. The CDR3 DNA sequence: TGTGCCAGCAGCTCCGGGACTAGCGGGGGCTGGTACGGGGAGCTGTTTTTT. This sequence encodes CASSSGTSGGWYGELFF.

The rearrangement uses TRBV14 and TRBJ2-7; the D gene is possibly TRBD1 (5 bases). There are 14 residues in the CDR3. Germline V gene data show CDR1 as SGHDN and CDR2 as FVKESK. Trimming took 4 bases from V and 4 from J, leaving 14 bases between them. For the CDR3, the DNA is TGTGCCAGCAGCCCAGGGTCCTTTAGGTACGAGCAGTACTTC. Residues: CASSPGSFRYEQYF.

On this clonotype: The conserved phenylalanine or tryptophan normally closing the CDR3 is absent here, so this likely arose from a read error. The chain uses TRBV10-1 and TRBJ1-5; perhaps TRBD1 as D (5 bases). Germline CDR1 WNHNN, CDR2 SYGVQD (reference sequence). The V end lost 0 bases, the J end lost 0 bases, and 21 bases lay between the germline ends. This CDR3 region has 20 residues. CDR3: CASSESSDGTARYSNQPQHS. The DNA for the CDR3 is TGCGCCAGCAGTGAGTCGAGCGACGGGACGGCGCGGTATAGCAATCAGCCCCAGCATTCT.

The chain joins TRBV7-2 to TRBJ2-7; D may be TRBD1 (6 bases). The CDR3 consists of 14 residues. Trimming removed 5 bases at V and 3 bases at J, with 14 bases between. CDR1 SGHTA and CDR2 FQGNSA come from the germline V gene. CDR3 loop: CASSLGTNHYEQYF. CDR3 nucleotide sequence: TGTGCCAGCAGCCTTGGGACAAACCACTACGAGCAGTACTTC.

This sequence joins TRBV29-1 and TRBJ2-3, with D maybe TRBD2 (6 bases). Looked up from germline, CDR1 is SQVTM and CDR2 is ANQGSEA. V was pared by 3 bases and J by 0 bases, with 10 bases between. The CDR3 is made up of 14 amino acids. CDR3 region: CSVDQGLSTDTQYF. The CDR3 DNA is TGCAGCGTTGATCAGGGACTTAGCACAGATACGCAGTATTTT.

This clonotype was seen a handful of times. A much larger clone lies a single base off, so this may be a read error. The chain has TRBV7-9 and TRBJ1-2; the D is unclear. Germline V CDR1 and CDR2: SEHNR, FQNEAQ (reference sequence). This CDR3 comprises 13 residues. The CDR3 DNA sequence: TGTGCCGGCAGCTTTACAGAGAACTATGGCTACACCTTC. It specifies CAGSFTENYGYTF.

The V call is TRBV7-3, the J call TRBJ1-1; TRBD1 might be the D (6 bases). CDR1 SGHTA and CDR2 FQGTGA come from the germline V gene. V lost 4 bases, J lost 3 bases, and 9 bases lay in between. The CDR3 consists of 13 residues. CDR3 sequence reads: CASSSNRDTEAFF. CDR3 sequence (DNA): TGTGCCAGCAGCTCCAACAGGGACACTGAAGCTTTCTTT.

Details on this clonotype: This may come from a read error, since a much larger clone is one base off. This chain joins TRBV5-8 and TRBJ2-1; TRBD1 might be the D (6 bases). Deletions cut 4 bases from V and 6 bases from J, with 14 bases between. The length of the CDR3 is 14 residues. Germline values: CDR1 SGHTS, CDR2 YDEGEE. The DNA for the CDR3 is TGTGCCAGCAGCCCGACAGGTTCGTTCAATGAGCAGTTCTTC. This gives the protein CASSPTGSFNEQFF.

This sequence joins TRBV4-3 and TRBJ1-6, with TRBD1 matching over 8 bases. After removal of 0 bases from V and 0 bases from J, the junction contained 13 bases not matched to a gene. Per germline, CDR1 LGHNA and CDR2 YSLEER. CDR3 size: 21 residues. Here the CDR3 reads CASSQDLAGGLLSSYNSPLHF. DNA of the CDR3: TGCGCCAGCAGCCAAGATTTAGCAGGGGGCCTCCTCAGCTCCTATAATTCACCCCTCCACTTT.

For this clonotype: A much bigger clone sits one base away, suggesting this may be a read error. The rearrangement uses TRBV12-3 or TRBV12-4 and TRBJ1-2; D remains ambiguous. This CDR3 has 17 residues. The CDR3 reads CASTKHPMVSDVYGHTF. CDR3 coding DNA: TGTGCCAGCACCAAACACCCTATGGTTTCGGATGTGTATGGCCACACCTTC.

This clonotype was recorded a few times. The chain uses TRBV19 and TRBJ2-1; D might be TRBD2 (5 bases). The germline gives CDR1 LNHDA, CDR2 SQIVND (reference sequence). Trimming pared 6 bases from V and 0 bases from J, leaving 12 bases between. The CDR3 runs to 15 residues. The DNA of the CDR3 is TGTGCCAGTAGCTCAACTAGTAGCTCCTACAATGAGCAGTTCTTC. This translates into CASSSTSSSYNEQFF.

This clonotype was seen ten or more times. The gene calls are TRBV6-5 and TRBJ2-7, with no clear D. The CDR3 is made up of 13 amino acids. Germline-derived CDR1 and CDR2 are MNHEY and SVGAGI. V lost 5 bases, J lost 2 bases, and 10 bases lay in between. CDR3 sequence (DNA): TGTGCCAGCAGTCAGTCAGGCACCTACGAGCAGTACTTC. Encoded protein: CASSQSGTYEQYF.

Notes on this clonotype: At one end, the junction sequence differs from germline, possibly due to a read error. The rearrangement links TRBV19 to TRBJ1-6; 7 bases line up with TRBD1. Germline V CDR1 and CDR2: LNHDA, SQIVND (reference sequence). The CDR3 is 15 amino acids. The CDR3 DNA follows: TGTGCCAGTACTGACAGGGAGCGGCATAATTCACCCCTCCGCTTT. It yields the protein CASTDRERHNSPLRF.

This clonotype is medium-sized by share. The rearrangement uses TRBV5-4 and TRBJ1-5; D is unclear. Germline values: CDR1 SGHNT, CDR2 YYREEE (reference sequence). V was cut by 2 bases and J by 0 bases, with 6 bases left in between. CDR3 length: 14 residues. CDR3 sequence reads: CASSLGGSNQPQHF. The CDR3 DNA follows: TGTGCCAGCAGCTTAGGCGGTAGCAATCAGCCCCAGCATTTT.

The V and J genes are TRBV20-1 and TRBJ1-1, with D hard to call. The V and J ends lost 7 bases and 14 bases respectively, with 17 bases between them. This CDR3 has 10 amino acids. The germline V gene encodes CDR1 DFQATT and CDR2 SNEGSKA (reference sequence). CDR3: CSEPGLYLFF. The CDR3 nucleotides read TGCAGTGAACCAGGCCTTTATTTGTTCTTT.

About this clonotype itself: This could be a read error, since a much larger clone is one nucleotide away. This rearrangement joins TRBV11-2 to TRBJ2-2; a weak D match, TRBD2 (5 bases). Germline lookup yields CDR1 SGHAT and CDR2 FQNNGV. The CDR3 has 12 amino acids. The CDR3 loop reads CASSFEFGELVF. The CDR3 DNA sequence: TGTGCCAGCAGCTTCGAGTTCGGGGAGCTGGTTTTT.

This rearrangement joins TRBV6-2 or TRBV6-3 to TRBJ1-5; D might be TRBD1 (5 bases). The CDR3 is 12 residues long. Looked up from germline, CDR1 is MNHEY and CDR2 is SVGEGT. Trimming shortened V by 4 bases and J by 7 bases, and 8 bases separated the two germline ends. CDR3 DNA: TGTGCCAGCAGTTCGACAGTCCAGCCCCAGCATTTT. Amino acids: CASSSTVQPQHF.

This chain's CDR3 is CASSTLMDTEAFF. In DNA, the CDR3 is TGTGCCAGCTCCACTCTAATGGACACTGAAGCTTTCTTT. The chain has TRBV2 and TRBJ1-1, with D unclear. Trimming shortened V by 8 bases and J by 3 bases, and 13 bases separated the two germline ends. The CDR3 extends over 13 amino acids. Germline CDR1 and CDR2: SNHLY and FYNNEI.

The chain combines TRBV29-1 with TRBJ1-2, with D maybe TRBD1 (5 bases). The CDR3 has 15 amino acids. Per the germline V gene, CDR1 is SQVTM and CDR2 is ANQGSEA. Trimming cost V 6 bases and J 5 bases, with 22 bases left between them. This CDR3 reads CSVGPSDRGPYGYTF. The CDR3 bases are TGCAGCGTAGGACCGAGCGACCGGGGACCTTATGGCTACACCTTC.

This clonotype was counted ten times or more. The V call is TRBV5-1, the J call TRBJ1-2; D is ambiguous. Germline-derived CDR1 and CDR2 are SGHRS and YFSETQ. The CDR3 sequence is 16 residues long. Trimming took 0 bases from V and 8 from J, leaving 20 bases between them. CDR3 sequence: CASSLANIRGSGGYTF. CDR3 bases: TGCGCCAGCAGCTTGGCGAATATACGTGGGAGTGGGGGCTACACCTTC. Full variable domain (rest looked up from reference TRBV5-1 and TRBJ1-2): KAGVTQTPRYLIKTRGQQVTLSCSPISGHRSVSWYQQTPGQGLQFLFEYFSETQRNKGNFPGRFSGRQFSNSRSEMNVSTLELGDSALYLCASSLANIRGSGGYTFGSGTRLTVV.